This TCR beta chain was sequenced in a study of blood T cell repertoires in COVID-19 (dated by TCRdb to 2018 to 2020). Regarding the study in general: Samples covering the acute and convalescent phases of COVID-19 were provided by collaborators in the United States, Italy and Spain. Deeply sampled blood TCRbeta repertoires from subjects exposed to, actively infected with, or recovered from COVID-19 were included in the dataset. Where available, HLA class I and class II types were taken from metadata supplied by the sample provider and were not determined by assay-based typing. Nearly every sample came with metadata listing a de-identified subject ID, COVID-19 status, age in years and sex. The prospective study material was composed of cDNA or gDNA derived from T cells, B-cell-depleted T cells, or PBMCs. The repertoires were made available in a free public database intended to serve as a resource for research on the immune response to SARS-CoV-2. Samples were obtained from the ongoing ImmuneRACE study (first 160 participants) and from 950 to 1,500 subjects provided by 6 global collaborators.

CDR1 KGHSH and CDR2 LQKENI were looked up in the germline V gene. Including cysteine and phenylalanine, the CDR3 has 15 amino acids. Kept here is only the CDR3 DNA, which spans 45 bases and is read in frame from base 1. V was cut back by 10 bases and J by 6 bases, leaving a gap of 23 bases between them. Turning to this clone: What antigen it recognizes has not been identified. Per-nucleotide qualities are absent, and no much larger clonotype sits a single base away.

TCRbeta CDR3 regions were amplified from genomic DNA by means of the immunoSEQ Assay, a bias-controlled multiplex PCR. Under the source paper's analysis protocol: The number of nucleated cells in each sample was estimated from the amplification of reference gene primers within the assay. Sequence reads were collapsed and filtered to measure the absolute abundance of every unique TCRbeta CDR3 rearrangement. For each sample, productive Simpson clonality was calculated as the square root of Simpson's diversity index across productive rearrangements. TCRdb's version of the immuneACCESS table is confined to in-frame rearrangements and falls short of the full clone set. An unresolved V gene accounts for under half of the shortfall where checked; the remainder is of unknown origin. The DNA was the basis for D and trimming; V, J and clone size are from that table. The sample records about 220,000 clones, 82% of which are singletons. The ten top clones hold 4.5% to 5.5% of the sample.

Study-level results and caveats: The amount of clinical and demographic metadata varied by source and participant and was provided uncurated.

At one collaborating source in Seattle, patients were enrolled during active infection and were followed longitudinally through the course of disease. Whole blood was collected in K2EDTA tubes by collaborating institutions according to the institutions' own protocols. Collaborator samples were shipped for TCRbeta analysis as frozen whole blood, isolated PBMCs, or DNA extracted from either sample type. Specimen: peripheral blood. This sequence was found in a woman between 65 and 79 years old with COVID-19, enrolled during active disease. The rearranged segments are TRBV18 and TRBJ2-3; tentative D gene TRBD2, with 5 bases matching. The DNA is as follows: TGTGCCACGAGTGTGGAGACGGGAACTTGGGATACGCAGTATTTT. The resulting protein is CATSVETGTWDTQYF.